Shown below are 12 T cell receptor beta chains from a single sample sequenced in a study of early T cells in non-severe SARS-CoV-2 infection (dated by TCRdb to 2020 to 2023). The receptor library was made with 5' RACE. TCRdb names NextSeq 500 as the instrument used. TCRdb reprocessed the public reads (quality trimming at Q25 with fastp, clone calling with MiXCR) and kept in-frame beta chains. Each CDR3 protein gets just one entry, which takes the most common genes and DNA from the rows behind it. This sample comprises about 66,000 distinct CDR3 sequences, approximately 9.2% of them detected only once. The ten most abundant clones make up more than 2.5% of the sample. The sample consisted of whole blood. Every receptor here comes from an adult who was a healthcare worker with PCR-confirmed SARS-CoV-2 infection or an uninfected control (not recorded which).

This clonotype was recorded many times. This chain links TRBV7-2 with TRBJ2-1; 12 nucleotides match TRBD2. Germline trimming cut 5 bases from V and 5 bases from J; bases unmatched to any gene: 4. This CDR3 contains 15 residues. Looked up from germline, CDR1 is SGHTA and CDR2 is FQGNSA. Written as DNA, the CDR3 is TGTGCCAGCAGCCAAGGACTAGCGGGACACAATGAGCAGTTCTTC. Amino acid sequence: CASSQGLAGHNEQFF.

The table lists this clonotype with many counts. Written as DNA, the CDR3 is TGTGCCAGCAGTTTATTCGGGACAGGTGGATACGAGCAGTACTTC. Translating gives CASSLFGTGGYEQYF. V gene TRBV28 combines with J gene TRBJ2-7; 8 bases are a match to TRBD1. The length of the CDR3 is 15 residues. The germline V gene encodes CDR1 MDHEN and CDR2 SYDVKM. Trimming removed 1 base from V and 4 bases from J; junction bases left unmatched: 6.

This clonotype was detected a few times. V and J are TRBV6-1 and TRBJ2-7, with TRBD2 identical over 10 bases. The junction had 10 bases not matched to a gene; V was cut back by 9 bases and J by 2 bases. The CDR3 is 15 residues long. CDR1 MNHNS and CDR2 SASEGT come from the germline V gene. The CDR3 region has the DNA TGTGCCAGTGAAGTAGCGGGAGGAACTACCTACGAGCAGTACTTC. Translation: CASEVAGGTTYEQYF.

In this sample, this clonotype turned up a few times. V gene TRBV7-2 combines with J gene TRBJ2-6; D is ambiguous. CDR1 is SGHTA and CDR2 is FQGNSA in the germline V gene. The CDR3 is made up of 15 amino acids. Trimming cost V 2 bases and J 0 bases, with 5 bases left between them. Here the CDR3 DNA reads TGTGCCAGCAGCTTATCGATCTCTGGGGCCAACGTCCTGACTTTC. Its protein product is CASSLSISGANVLTF. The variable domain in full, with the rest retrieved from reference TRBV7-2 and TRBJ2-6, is GAGVSQSPSNKVTEKGKDVELRCDPISGHTALYWYRQSLGQGLEFLIYFQGNSAPDKSGLPSDRFSAERTGGSVSTLTIQRTQQEDSAVYLCASSLSISGANVLTFGAGSRLTVL.

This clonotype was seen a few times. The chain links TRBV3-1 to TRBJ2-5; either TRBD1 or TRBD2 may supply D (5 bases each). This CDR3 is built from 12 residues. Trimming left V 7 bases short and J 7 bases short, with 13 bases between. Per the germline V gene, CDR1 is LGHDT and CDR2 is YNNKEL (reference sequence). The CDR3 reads CASMGDEGTQYF. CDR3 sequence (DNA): TGTGCCAGCATGGGGGATGAGGGGACCCAGTACTTC.

The CDR3 reads CASSQPPPGTGVEKLFF. The CDR3 coding sequence is TGCGCCAGCAGTCAGCCCCCCCCCGGGACAGGGGTGGAAAAACTGTTTTTT. The chain links TRBV23-1 to TRBJ1-4, with 10 bases aligning to TRBD1. TRBV23-1 is recorded as an ORF, its role being uncertain. CDR3 size: 17 residues. Losses at the gene ends were 3 bases for V and 8 bases for J; bases not matched to a gene: 12.

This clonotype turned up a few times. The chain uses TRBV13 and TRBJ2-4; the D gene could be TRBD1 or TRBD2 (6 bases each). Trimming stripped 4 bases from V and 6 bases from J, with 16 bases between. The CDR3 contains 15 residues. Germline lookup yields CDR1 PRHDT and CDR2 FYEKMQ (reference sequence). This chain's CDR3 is CASSSDLGGSNIQYF. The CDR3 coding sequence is TGTGCCAGCAGCTCAGACTTGGGGGGCTCAAACATTCAGTACTTC. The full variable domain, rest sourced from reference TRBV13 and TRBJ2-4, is AAGVIQSPRHLIKEKRETATLKCYPIPRHDTVYWYQQGPGQDPQFLISFYEKMQSDKGSIPDRFSAQQFSDYHSELNMSSLELGDSALYFCASSSDLGGSNIQYFGAGTRLSVL.

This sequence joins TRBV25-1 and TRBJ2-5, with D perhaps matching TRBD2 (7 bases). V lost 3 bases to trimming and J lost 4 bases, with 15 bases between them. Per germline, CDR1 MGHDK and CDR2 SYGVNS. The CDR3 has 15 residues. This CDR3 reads CASSDHRGAGETQYF. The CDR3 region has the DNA TGTGCCAGCAGTGATCATCGGGGGGCGGGAGAGACCCAGTACTTC.

In nucleotides, the CDR3 is TGTGCCAGCAGTCACCGGGACAGGGGGAACACTGAAGCTTTCTTT. Encoded protein: CASSHRDRGNTEAFF. The rearrangement joins TRBV25-1 to TRBJ1-1; 10 nucleotides align to TRBD1. The CDR3 length is 15 residues. V shed 5 bases, J shed 1 base, and the junction held 4 bases outside the gene matches. Per the germline V gene, CDR1 is MGHDK and CDR2 is SYGVNS.

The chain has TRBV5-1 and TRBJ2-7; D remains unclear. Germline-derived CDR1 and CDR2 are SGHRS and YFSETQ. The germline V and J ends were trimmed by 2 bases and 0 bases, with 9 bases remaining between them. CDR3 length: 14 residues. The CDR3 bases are TGCGCCAGCAGCTTCGACTCAACCTCCTACGAGCAGTACTTC. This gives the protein CASSFDSTSYEQYF.

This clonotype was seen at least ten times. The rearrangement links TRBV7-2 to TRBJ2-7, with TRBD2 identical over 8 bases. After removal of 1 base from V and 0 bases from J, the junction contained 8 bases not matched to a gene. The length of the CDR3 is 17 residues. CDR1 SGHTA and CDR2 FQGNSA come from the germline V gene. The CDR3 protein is CASSLVGGSGNSYEQYF. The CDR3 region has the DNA TGTGCCAGCAGCTTAGTGGGTGGTAGCGGGAACTCCTACGAGCAGTACTTC.

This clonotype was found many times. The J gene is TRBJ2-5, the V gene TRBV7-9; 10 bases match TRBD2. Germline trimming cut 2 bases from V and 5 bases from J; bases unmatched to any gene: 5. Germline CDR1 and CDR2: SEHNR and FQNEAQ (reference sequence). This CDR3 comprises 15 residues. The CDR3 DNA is TGTGCCAGCAGCTTAAGCGGGAGGGCCGGGGAGACCCAGTACTTC. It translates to CASSLSGRAGETQYF.